This T cell receptor beta chain emerged from a study of synovial regulatory T cells in juvenile arthritis. Generated by immunoSEQ multiplex PCR, the TCRdb table keeps only in-frame clones and is missing some. The sample spans more than 7,500 clones; the ten largest clones claim approximately 1%. CDR1 is SNHLY and CDR2 is FYNNEI in the germline V gene. This CDR3 contains 14 residues. The entry carries no DNA sequence. The clonotype originates from a donor aged 2-30 years with juvenile idiopathic arthritis. The genes are TRBV2 and TRBJ1-3; lacking DNA, the TRBD1 call made by TCRdb goes unchecked. The specimen sequenced was Treg cells from blood. As for subset: remaining (HLA-DR-negative) circulating blood Treg cells. The CDR3 spells CAGRTGSSGNTIYF. Filled out from reference TRBV2 and TRBJ1-3, the complete variable domain reads EPEVTQTPSHQVTQMGQEVILRCVPISNHLYFYWYRQILGQKVEFLVSFYNNEISEKSEIFDDQFSVERPDGSNFTLKIRSTKLEDSAMYFCAGRTGSSGNTIYFGEGSWLTVV.